One and the same sample provided the 11 T cell receptor beta chains below, sequenced in a study of CD8 T cells in ankylosing spondylitis. These receptors lack a known antigen. Study-wide points: A TCR beta motif of eight or nine highly homologous variants seemed to mark ankylosing spondylitis blood.

TCRdb re-called the 5' RACE reads with MiXCR, one entry per CDR3 protein. The top ten clones hold about 6.5% of a sample with 500,000 to 550,000 distinct CDR3 sequences, roughly 12% of them seen once. Material for sequencing was blood, either unsorted or a sorted T cell fraction (not recorded which). The source of these receptors is a male donor with ankylosing spondylitis.

The J gene is TRBJ1-4, the V gene TRBV5-6, with 7 bases matching TRBD1. V trimming: 4 bases; J trimming: 3 bases; junction bases outside the gene matches: 9. Germline CDR1 is SGHDT and CDR2 is YYEEEE. CDR3 length: 16 amino acids. In nucleotides, the CDR3 is TGTGCCAGCAGCCTGACCCCCCAGGGGGCTAATGAAAAACTGTTTTTT. Translating it yields CASSLTPQGANEKLFF.

This clonotype was observed at least ten times. The chain joins TRBV14 to TRBJ1-1; 7 bases line up with TRBD1. The V gene's germline CDR1 is SGHDN and CDR2 FVKESK. Unmatched junction bases numbered 8, after V lost 3 bases and J lost 1 base. This CDR3 is built from 16 residues. The CDR3 region is CASSHRQGVGNTEAFF. Here the CDR3 DNA reads TGTGCCAGCAGCCACCGACAGGGAGTTGGGAACACTGAAGCTTTCTTT.

This clonotype was observed a few times. The chain is built from TRBV20-1 and TRBJ2-1, with 10 nucleotides matching TRBD1. Germline trimming cut 0 bases from V and 2 bases from J; bases unmatched to any gene: 4. Germline CDR1 and CDR2: DFQATT and SNEGSKA (reference sequence). The CDR3 has 16 amino acids. The CDR3 nucleotides read TGCAGTGCTAGAGACCGGACAGGGGGAACCTACAATGAGCAGTTCTTC. It is translated as CSARDRTGGTYNEQFF.

The genes are TRBV20-1 and TRBJ2-5; D call uncertain. Looked up from germline, CDR1 is DFQATT and CDR2 is SNEGSKA (reference sequence). This CDR3 spans 11 amino acids. V was clipped by 3 bases and J by 2 bases, with 4 bases between them. CDR3 coding DNA: TGCAGTGCTAGCCGACAAGAGACCCAGTACTTC. It yields the protein CSASRQETQYF.

The chain combines TRBV30 with TRBJ2-1; 11 nucleotides match TRBD1. V trimming: 5 bases; J trimming: 9 bases; junction bases outside the gene matches: 15. This CDR3 spans 16 amino acids. Germline V gene data show CDR1 as GTSNPN and CDR2 as SVGIG (reference sequence). CDR3 coding DNA: TGTGCCTGGCTAACTACCGGGACAGGGGGGAAAAGTGAGCAGTTCTTC. It specifies CAWLTTGTGGKSEQFF.

This clonotype has just a few counts. The chain links TRBV18 to TRBJ1-4, with D maybe TRBD1 (5 bases). Per germline, CDR1 KGHSH and CDR2 LQKENI. The CDR3 loop spans 14 amino acids. Trimming cost V 3 bases and J 10 bases, with 15 bases left between them. The CDR3 spells CASSPREGVLKLFF. DNA for the CDR3: TGTGCCAGCTCACCCAGGGAGGGTGTGTTAAAACTGTTTTTT. Filled out from reference TRBV18 and TRBJ1-4, the complete variable domain reads NAGVMQNPRHLVRRRGQEARLRCSPMKGHSHVYWYRQLPEEGLKFMVYLQKENIIDESGMPKERFSAEFPKEGPSILRIQQVVRGDSAAYFCASSPREGVLKLFFGSGTQLSVL.

Many counts were recorded for this clonotype. The chain couples TRBV12-3 or TRBV12-4 to TRBJ1-3; D not resolved. V shed 3 bases and J shed 3 bases, with 9 bases lying between them. The CDR3 has 14 amino acids. The CDR3 sequence is CASSLVGIGNTIYF. The CDR3 bases are TGTGCCAGCAGTTTGGTGGGAATTGGAAACACCATATATTTT.

V is TRBV28 and J is TRBJ2-1; D is unclear. Germline CDR1 MDHEN, CDR2 SYDVKM. CDR3 length: 12 amino acids. Trimming removed 2 bases from V and 9 bases from J, with 8 bases in between. The CDR3 nucleotides read TGTGCCAGCAGTTTAGGGTTTGGTGAGCAGTTCTTC. Translated, it gives CASSLGFGEQFF.

V is TRBV10-3 and J is TRBJ1-5; D uncertain. Trimming left V 3 bases short and J 2 bases short, with 8 bases between. Germline-derived CDR1 and CDR2 are ENHRY and SYGVKD. This CDR3 contains 14 residues. CDR3 sequence: CAISEEGGNQPQHF. The DNA of the CDR3 is TGTGCCATCAGTGAAGAGGGAGGCAATCAGCCCCAGCATTTT.

Only a few counts were recorded for this clonotype. This chain connects TRBV9 to TRBJ2-3, with TRBD2 identical over 14 bases. The CDR3 is made up of 17 amino acids. Germline V gene lookup returns CDR1 SGDLS and CDR2 YYNGEE. The J segment lost 2 bases and the V segment lost 2 bases, leaving 4 bases of the junction unmatched. As DNA, the CDR3 is TGTGCCAGCAGCGTGGGACTAGCGGGAGAACCCACAGATACGCAGTATTTT. Protein sequence: CASSVGLAGEPTDTQYF.

This chain uses TRBV20-1 with TRBJ1-4; D uncertain. From germline, CDR1 is DFQATT and CDR2 SNEGSKA (reference sequence). Trimming left V 6 bases short and J 5 bases short, with 10 bases between. This CDR3 region has 12 residues. The CDR3 reads CSAGPRNEKLFF. The DNA for the CDR3 is TGCAGTGCCGGCCCGAGAAATGAAAAACTGTTTTTT.